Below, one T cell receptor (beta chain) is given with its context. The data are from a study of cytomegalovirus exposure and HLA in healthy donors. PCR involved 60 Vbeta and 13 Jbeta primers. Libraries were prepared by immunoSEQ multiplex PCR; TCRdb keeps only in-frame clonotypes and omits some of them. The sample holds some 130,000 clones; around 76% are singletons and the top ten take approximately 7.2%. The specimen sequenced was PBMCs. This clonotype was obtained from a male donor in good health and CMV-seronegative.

CDR3 region: CASSEGGAGTDTQYF. The CDR3, as DNA: TGTGCCAGCAGTGAAGGGGGCGCGGGCACAGATACGCAGTATTTT. The chain links TRBV25-1 to TRBJ2-3; maybe TRBD1 (6 bases). The CDR3 runs 15 residues. The V gene lost 2 bases and the J gene lost 1 base, with 10 bases spanning the gap. The germline gives CDR1 MGHDK, CDR2 SYGVNS.